These 22 T cell receptor beta chains originate from one sample sequenced in a study of shared clonotypes between healthy human individuals. The protocol was immunoSEQ multiplex PCR, while the TCRdb copy is restricted to in-frame clones and leaves out a portion. The sample carries about half a million clones, around 80% recorded once. The sequenced sample consisted of PBMCs. The origin of the receptors is a woman between 40 and 50 years old in good health. Some clones in this sample may be carry-over from other donors' samples.

The chain combines TRBV6-1 with TRBJ1-3, with a possible D match to TRBD1 (5 bases). The germline V gene encodes CDR1 MNHNS and CDR2 SASEGT. The CDR3 has 12 amino acids. V lost 3 bases and J lost 16, with 16 bases in between. CDR3 in amino acids: CASSEVEGAVYF. The DNA for the CDR3 is TGTGCCAGCAGTGAGGTTGAAGGGGCGGTGTATTTT.

The chain couples TRBV18 to TRBJ1-3; D remains unclear. The V end was cut by 2 bases, the J end by 2 bases, with 13 bases between. The CDR3 has 16 amino acids. Per the germline V gene, CDR1 is KGHSH and CDR2 is LQKENI. The CDR3 DNA sequence: TGTGCCAGCTCACCAGTAACAGCCCATGCTGGAAACACCATATATTTT. Translating gives CASSPVTAHAGNTIYF. Full variable domain (remainder filled in from reference TRBV18 and TRBJ1-3): NAGVMQNPRHLVRRRGQEARLRCSPMKGHSHVYWYRQLPEEGLKFMVYLQKENIIDESGMPKERFSAEFPKEGPSILRIQQVVRGDSAAYFCASSPVTAHAGNTIYFGEGSWLTVV.

This clone has a single count. This chain connects TRBV5-1 to TRBJ2-7; the match to TRBD1 covers 9 bases. V gave up 4 bases and J gave up 5 bases; unmatched junction bases: 10. Germline V gives CDR1 SGHRS, CDR2 YFSETQ. The CDR3 spans 15 residues. CDR3 region: CASSPRQGGVHEQYF. The CDR3 DNA reads as TGCGCCAGCAGCCCCCGACAGGGGGGGGTCCACGAGCAGTACTTC.

The genes are TRBV18 and TRBJ2-2, with a possible D match to TRBD2 (5 bases). V lost 6 bases to trimming and J lost 4 bases, with 18 bases between them. Germline values: CDR1 KGHSH, CDR2 LQKENI. This CDR3 region has 16 residues. For the CDR3, the DNA is TGTGCCAGCTCCCCCGGCGCGGCTAGCTTCACCGGGGAGCTGTTTTTT. It encodes CASSPGAASFTGELFF. The whole variable domain, remainder taken from reference TRBV18 and TRBJ2-2, is NAGVMQNPRHLVRRRGQEARLRCSPMKGHSHVYWYRQLPEEGLKFMVYLQKENIIDESGMPKERFSAEFPKEGPSILRIQQVVRGDSAAYFCASSPGAASFTGELFFGEGSRLTVL.

The table lists this clone with a count of one. The J gene is TRBJ2-1, the V gene TRBV12-5; weak D call: TRBD2 (5 bases). The CDR3 is made up of 14 amino acids. V was clipped by 4 bases and J by 5 bases, with 12 bases between them. Per the germline V gene, CDR1 is LGHNT and CDR2 is FRNRAP. The CDR3 loop is CASGSGLPDNEQFF. Written as DNA, the CDR3 is TGTGCTAGTGGTTCAGGACTTCCCGACAATGAGCAGTTCTTC.

V usage is TRBV7-9 and J usage is TRBJ1-1, with D unclear. This CDR3 comprises 14 residues. Trimming left V 6 bases short and J 1 base short, with 12 bases between. Germline CDR1 and CDR2: SEHNR and FQNEAQ (reference sequence). CDR3 coding DNA: TGTGCCAGCAGATATAGCTTCGAGAACACTGAAGCTTTCTTT. Its protein product is CASRYSFENTEAFF.

The chain couples TRBV19 to TRBJ1-2; D uncertain. Trimming stripped 5 bases from V and 4 bases from J, with 14 bases between. This CDR3 has 14 amino acids. The germline V gene has CDR1 LNHDA and CDR2 SQIVND (reference sequence). The DNA of the CDR3 is TGTGCCAGTAGTCACCCGGTGTGGTCCTATGGCTACACCTTC. It codes for CASSHPVWSYGYTF.

The gene calls are TRBV6-7 and TRBJ2-3; TRBD2 aligns across 9 bases. TRBV6-7 qualifies as an ORF whose function is uncertain. Trimming took 7 bases from V and 1 from J; bases not matched to a gene: 9. This CDR3 comprises 16 residues. CDR3 in DNA: TGTGCCAGCACGCGCGGGCTAGCGGGATGCACAGATACGCAGTATTTT. This codes for CASTRGLAGCTDTQYF.

The chain uses TRBV5-1 and TRBJ2-7, with 13 bases aligning to TRBD2. The CDR3 has 18 residues. The J segment lost 1 base and the V segment lost 6 bases, leaving 13 bases of the junction unmatched. Germline V gives CDR1 SGHRS, CDR2 YFSETQ. The CDR3 is CASTQTSGRPPGSYEQYF. Here the CDR3 DNA reads TGCGCCAGCACCCAGACTAGCGGGAGGCCTCCAGGGTCCTACGAGCAGTACTTC.

This chain uses TRBV29-1 with TRBJ2-1, with D maybe TRBD2 (5 bases). V lost 8 bases and J lost 8, with 16 bases in between. Germline V CDR1 and CDR2: SQVTM, ANQGSEA. This CDR3 comprises 12 residues. CDR3 amino acids: CSKSGSGDEQFF. The CDR3 nucleotides are TGCAGCAAAAGCGGATCGGGCGATGAGCAGTTCTTC.

The V call is TRBV10-2, the J call TRBJ1-1; D might be TRBD1 (5 bases). CDR1 and CDR2 from the germline V gene are WSHSY and SAAADI. Trimming pared 6 bases from V and 1 base from J, leaving 12 bases between. This CDR3 contains 14 residues. For the CDR3, the DNA is TGCGCCAGCAGCGGACAACCAGAGAACACTGAAGCTTTCTTT. This encodes CASSGQPENTEAFF.

The rearrangement links TRBV4-1 to TRBJ2-5; TRBD2 might be the D (6 bases). Germline CDR1 MGHRA, CDR2 YSYEKL. The CDR3 has 16 amino acids. Between the trimmed V and J ends, which lost 4 bases and 3 bases, there was a span of 18 bases. The CDR3 sequence: CASSPLLRRGEETQYF. CDR3 nucleotide sequence: TGCGCCAGCAGCCCACTCCTGAGGAGGGGAGAAGAGACCCAGTACTTC.

The chain is built from TRBV5-4 and TRBJ2-1; D gene uncertain. CDR3 length: 15 residues. Germline V lookup: CDR1 SGHNT, CDR2 YYREEE (reference sequence). V was trimmed by 0 bases and J by 6 bases, leaving 13 bases between them. DNA for the CDR3: TGTGCCAGCAGCTTGGGTGGTAGTAGGCTCAATGAGCAGTTCTTC. Protein product: CASSLGGSRLNEQFF.

This rearrangement joins TRBV29-1 to TRBJ2-1, with 8 bases matching TRBD1. The CDR3 contains 13 residues. In germline, CDR1 is SQVTM, CDR2 ANQGSEA. V lost 6 bases, J lost 1 base, and 2 bases stayed unmatched. CDR3 in DNA: TGCAGCGTCAGGGGGCGTTCCTACAATGAGCAGTTCTTC. Residues: CSVRGRSYNEQFF.

The chain combines TRBV7-9 with TRBJ2-5; a weak D match, TRBD1 (7 bases). V dropped 5 bases and J dropped 2 bases, with 12 bases sitting between them. The CDR3 runs 14 residues. Germline CDR1 SEHNR, CDR2 FQNEAQ (reference sequence). The CDR3 bases are TGTGCCAGCAGCCCCCAGGGGGGACAAGAGACCCAGTACTTC. Translation: CASSPQGGQETQYF.

The rearrangement uses TRBV7-2 and TRBJ2-1; D is perhaps TRBD1 or TRBD2 (6 bases each). This CDR3 has 15 residues. V was trimmed by 1 base and J by 8 bases, leaving 15 bases between them. Per the germline V gene, CDR1 is SGHTA and CDR2 is FQGNSA. The chain's CDR3 is CASSLVGGPGDEQFF. Here the CDR3 DNA reads TGTGCCAGCAGCTTAGTTGGGGGGCCAGGTGATGAGCAGTTCTTC.

This sequence joins TRBV7-9 and TRBJ2-1; D is unresolved. Germline V CDR1 and CDR2: SEHNR, FQNEAQ (reference sequence). The ends were cut back, 5 bases at V and 6 bases at J, with 5 bases in the middle. This CDR3 is built from 11 residues. The CDR3: CASSRSNEQFF. CDR3 in DNA: TGTGCCAGCAGCCGATCCAATGAGCAGTTCTTC.

The count of this clone is one. The chain combines TRBV11-3 with TRBJ2-7; 15 bases fit TRBD2. V lost 5 bases, J lost 6 bases, and 8 bases stayed unmatched. CDR3 length equals 16 residues. Germline V CDR1 and CDR2: SGHNT, YENEEA. CDR3 DNA: TGTGCCAGCAGCCGGGGACTAGCGGGAGGAGTTGTCGAGCAGTACTTC. Translated, it gives CASSRGLAGGVVEQYF.

This chain connects TRBV27 to TRBJ2-1; 11 bases align to TRBD2. The CDR3 contains 16 residues. V trimming: 7 bases; J trimming: 6 bases; junction bases outside the gene matches: 11. Germline V lookup: CDR1 MNHEY, CDR2 SMNVEV (reference sequence). CDR3 in amino acids: CASNLIAGGRSNEQFF. CDR3 sequence (DNA): TGTGCCAGCAATCTCATAGCGGGAGGGCGGTCCAATGAGCAGTTCTTC.

The genes are TRBV29-1 and TRBJ2-6; D is uncertain. The V and J ends lost 5 bases and 2 bases respectively, with 7 bases between them. This CDR3 has 13 residues. The V gene's germline CDR1 is SQVTM and CDR2 ANQGSEA. CDR3 nucleotides: TGCAGCGTTAGTGCGGCTGGGGCCAACGTCCTGACTTTC. Its protein product is CSVSAAGANVLTF.

The sample holds one count of this clone. The chain employs TRBV15 and TRBJ1-2; unclear D gene. The CDR3 is 13 amino acids. Trimming stripped 0 bases from V and 3 bases from J, with 5 bases between. The germline V gene encodes CDR1 LNHNV and CDR2 YYDKDF (reference sequence). The CDR3 DNA reads as TGTGCCACCAGCAGAGATCTGGACTATGGCTACACCTTC. This translates into CATSRDLDYGYTF.

V and J are TRBV20-1 and TRBJ1-4; D uncertain. The germline gives CDR1 DFQATT, CDR2 SNEGSKA (reference sequence). This CDR3 spans 11 amino acids. The V end lost 3 bases, the J end lost 4 bases, and 3 bases lay between the germline ends. The CDR3 DNA reads as TGCAGTGCTAGCAGTAATGAAAAACTGTTTTTT. Translating it yields CSASSNEKLFF.